The clone carrying this TCR beta chain was seen a handful of times. The data originate from a study of blood T cells in healthy people across ages. The authors ran a second PCR of 7 to 11 cycles using a sample-barcoded 5' primer and a J-beta primer mix. TCRdb reprocessed the 5' RACE reads via MiXCR and lists one record per CDR3 protein. The sample records approximately 730,000 distinct CDR3 sequences, about 53% being singletons. The CDR3 totals 15 residues. J lost 3 bases, V lost 6 bases, and 7 bases had no gene match. The germline gives CDR1 SQVTM, CDR2 ANQGSEA. J is TRBJ2-1 and V is TRBV29-1; 11 bases align to TRBD2. The sequencing sample was made of blood. The receptor comes from a man older than 75 in good health. Here the CDR3 reads CSVGGTSGVYNEQFF. The CDR3 bases are TGCAGCGTGGGTGGGACTAGCGGAGTCTACAATGAGCAGTTCTTC.